This note documents a single T cell receptor (beta chain) sequence. As yet, its antigen is unknown. The sample belongs to a study of regulatory and conventional T cells in RAG deficiency. Study-wide results and caveats: Shorter CDR3s in all patient subsets; >85% Treg-Tconv overlap in Omenn.

Repertoires were generated with immunoSEQ multiplex PCR, while TCRdb's copy carries only in-frame clones and drops some. The sample lists roughly 30,000 clones, more than 90% occurring once. The germline V gene encodes CDR1 SGHTA and CDR2 FQGNSA. Trimming pared 4 bases from V and 3 bases from J, leaving 7 bases between. This CDR3 has 12 amino acids. Conventional CD4+ T cells were sorted from blood as CD25-low CD127-high cells. This same sample was also taken into another study, of regulatory T cells. That source notes: The primer mix had 52 TRBV and 13 TRBJ primers.

This receptor was taken from a human donor in good health. The chain carries TRBV7-2 and TRBJ2-7, with D possibly TRBD2 on 6 matching bases. The sequencing sample was made of CD25- CD4+ T cells sorted from blood. For the CDR3, the DNA is TGTGCCAGCAGCTGGAGGGGCTACGAGCAGTACTTC. It encodes CASSWRGYEQYF. The variable domain in full, with the rest retrieved from reference TRBV7-2 and TRBJ2-7, is GAGVSQSPSNKVTEKGKDVELRCDPISGHTALYWYRQSLGQGLEFLIYFQGNSAPDKSGLPSDRFSAERTGGSVSTLTIQRTQQEDSAVYLCASSWRGYEQYFGPGTRLTVT.